This record looks at one T cell receptor (beta chain) sequence and its context. Its antigen specificity is not known. Base-call qualities are not available, and no considerably larger clone is one nucleotide away. Genomic DNA was isolated from the sorted cells so that the TCRbeta CDR3 region could be sequenced. TCRbeta CDR3 regions were sequenced using the immunoSEQ Assay. TCRdb mirrors the immuneACCESS table, restricted to in-frame sequences. Some clones are absent from its copies; in checked studies, under half trace to an unresolved V gene, and the reason for the others is unknown. The sample records about 43,000 clones, approximately 86% of which are singletons. The ten most abundant clones make up about 15% of the sample. The record originates from a study of OX40 agonist ivuxolimab in advanced cancers. In the study overall: Ivuxolimab, which targeted the costimulatory receptor OX40 (CD134), was an agonistic, fully human IgG2 monoclonal antibody. Among the 52 dose-escalation patients, about 20 had hepatocellular carcinoma, 15 melanoma, 9 renal cell carcinoma and 9 head and neck cancer. The purpose of peripheral TCRbeta sequencing was to test whether ivuxolimab changed TCR sequence diversity and led to clonal T-cell expansion. Prior anti-PD-1, anti-PD-L1 or anti-CTLA-4 therapy was permitted, and approximately 42% of dose-escalation patients had received checkpoint inhibitors. Intravenous ivuxolimab was administered to patients every 2 weeks at six dose levels: 0.01, 0.1, 0.3, 1.5, 3 and 10 mg/kg. The paper describes the monotherapy dose-escalation part (N of about 57 patients) of the phase I trial of ivuxolimab. Partial responses were achieved by three dose-escalation patients, of whom one had hepatocellular carcinoma and two had cutaneous melanoma. In the dose-escalation cohort, around four fifths of patients were male, and the mean age was around 60 years, with a range of roughly 20 to 79.

The trial excluded patients who had a history of autoimmune disease or were on systemic immunosuppression. In every dose cohort, peripheral blood was drawn for TCR sequencing at baseline, cycle 4 day 1, and cycle 7 day 1. The samples were drawn from a first-in-human, open-label, multicenter phase I dose-escalation trial of ivuxolimab. Adults with locally advanced or metastatic melanoma, renal cell, hepatocellular, or head and neck squamous cell carcinoma were enrolled in the trial. Before TCR sequencing, CD4+ and CD8+ T cells were separately sorted from peripheral blood. Reading the germline V gene gives CDR1 SGDLS and CDR2 YYNGEE. V and J are trimmed by 4 bases and 5 bases, and the gene matches miss 12 bases of the junction. Taken from cysteine to phenylalanine, the CDR3 has 15 residues. The retained sequence is limited to the CDR3, 45 bases, with the frame set at the first base. General conclusions and limits of the study: Low levels of normalized T-cell clonal expansion were also seen in some nonresponding patients. In the 0.1-3.0 mg/kg groups, partial responders were among the patients with the lowest normalized peripheral clonal expansion, particularly in CD8+ T cells. The antigen specificity of the peripheral T cells that underwent clonal expansion was not determined. On average, CD8+ T cells showed more expanded clones than CD4+ T cells after ivuxolimab. At doses from 0.1 to 3.0 mg/kg, clonal expansion was seen in both CD4+ and CD8+ blood T cells between baseline and week 6.

The chain links TRBV9 with TRBJ2-7; 7 bases in the junction line up with TRBD1. The sequence derives from an adult with an advanced solid tumor such as melanoma, head and neck, liver or kidney cancer. Sequencing used CD4+ or CD8+ T cells sorted from blood, obtained in a trial of the OX40 agonist ivuxolimab. The nucleotides read TGTGCCAGCAGCAACCAACAGGGGACCCCCAACGAGCAGTACTTC. It translates to CASSNQQGTPNEQYF. The CDR3 plus the reference TRBV9 and TRBJ2-7 genes for the other parts give the full variable domain: DSGVTQTPKHLITATGQRVTLRCSPRSGDLSVYWYQQSLDQGLQFLIQYYNGEERAKGNILERFSAQQFPDLHSELNLSSLELGDSALYFCASSNQQGTPNEQYFGPGTRLTVT.